Described below is a single T cell receptor beta chain sequence and its context. Its specificity is not known. The PCR was carried out with 60 Vbeta primers and 13 Jbeta primers. Measured with immunoSEQ multiplex PCR; TCRdb has only the in-frame clones, and not every one. The table lists under 200,000 clones, roughly 12% of them singletons. The source of the sample is a study of cytomegalovirus exposure and HLA in healthy donors. Notes on the study in general: Later, an analysis found that common viral pathogens appeared to be linked with several of the most significant clusters. In vitro experiments confirmed that a few CMV-associated chains were specific for CMV antigens.

The donors, nominally healthy at sampling, likely had unrecorded immune exposures. This clonotype originated in a man aged 50-59 years in good health and CMV-seropositive. Sequencing used PBMCs.

CDR3 protein: CASSLAGSTDTQYF. The CDR3 DNA reads TGTGCCAGCAGCCTGGCGGGTAGCACAGATACGCAGTATTTT. The rearrangement links TRBV7-9 to TRBJ2-3, with a tentative D call TRBD2 (5 bases). The CDR3 contains 14 residues. The V gene's germline CDR1 is SEHNR and CDR2 FQNEAQ (reference sequence). Trimming pared 5 bases from V and 0 bases from J, leaving 9 bases between.